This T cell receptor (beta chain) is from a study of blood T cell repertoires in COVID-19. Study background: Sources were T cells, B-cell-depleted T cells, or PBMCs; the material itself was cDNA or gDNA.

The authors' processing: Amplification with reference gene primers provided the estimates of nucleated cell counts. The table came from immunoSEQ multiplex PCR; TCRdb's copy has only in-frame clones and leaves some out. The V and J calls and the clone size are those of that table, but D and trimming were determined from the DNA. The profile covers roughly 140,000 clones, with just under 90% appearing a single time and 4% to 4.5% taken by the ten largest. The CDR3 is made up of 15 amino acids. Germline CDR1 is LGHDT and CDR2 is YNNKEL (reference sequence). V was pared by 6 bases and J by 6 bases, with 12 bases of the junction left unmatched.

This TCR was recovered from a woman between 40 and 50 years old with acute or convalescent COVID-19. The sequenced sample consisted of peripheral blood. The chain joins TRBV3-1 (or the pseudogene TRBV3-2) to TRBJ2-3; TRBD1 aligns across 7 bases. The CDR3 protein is CASSQPGQQRDTQYF. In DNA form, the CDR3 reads TGTGCCAGCAGTCAGCCGGGACAGCAAAGGGATACGCAGTATTTT.